These 14 T cell receptor beta chains were sequenced from one sample in a study of beta chain features in type 1 diabetes. No antigens are known for them. Study observations and caveats: A moderate, significant TCRB CDR3 shortening appeared in type 1 diabetes across four CD4+ subsets.

The investigators reverse transcribed all of the isolated RNA, so they sequenced expressed TCRB transcripts. The protocol was immunoSEQ multiplex PCR, while the TCRdb copy is restricted to in-frame clones and leaves out a portion. The table lists more than 300,000 clones, 9.3% of them singletons. Sequencing was performed on central memory CD4+ T cells from blood. The receptors originated from a man younger than 40 with type 1 diabetes.

The rearrangement joins TRBV20-1 to TRBJ2-7; unclear D gene. The V gene lost 1 base and the J gene lost 9 bases, with 10 bases spanning the gap. The CDR3 loop spans 11 amino acids. Germline V gene sequence: CDR1 DFQATT, CDR2 SNEGSKA (reference sequence). DNA for the CDR3: TGCAGTGCTAGAGGGGAATCCGGGCAGTACTTC. The encoded protein is CSARGESGQYF.

The J gene is TRBJ1-3, the V gene TRBV28, with D maybe TRBD1 (5 bases). This CDR3 is built from 16 residues. V was clipped by 2 bases and J by 0 bases, with 11 bases between them. CDR1 is MDHEN, CDR2 SYDVKM, per germline. CDR3 in amino acids: CASSLRQSYSGNTIYF. The CDR3 nucleotides read TGTGCCAGCAGTTTACGACAGAGTTACTCTGGAAACACCATATATTTT.

This clone appeared many times. The rearrangement uses TRBV28 and TRBJ2-5; 7 positions agree with TRBD2. The CDR3 is 13 amino acids. From germline, CDR1 is MDHEN and CDR2 SYDVKM. The ends lost 5 bases at V and 5 bases at J; junction bases unmatched: 5. Written as DNA, the CDR3 is TGTGCCAGCAGTCCAACTAGCGTGGAGACCCAGTACTTC. Translation: CASSPTSVETQYF.

This rearrangement joins TRBV5-3 to TRBJ2-3; 7 bases align to TRBD1. TRBV5-3 is labeled an ORF, and its function is uncertain. This CDR3 region has 18 residues. V lost 0 bases, J lost 8 bases, and 18 bases stayed unmatched. The CDR3 DNA sequence: TGTGCCAGAAGCTTGGTGTATAGACAGGGAACATCGAGTGGTACGCAGTATTTT. It encodes CARSLVYRQGTSSGTQYF.

The chain uses TRBV9 and TRBJ1-1; 8 nucleotides line up with TRBD1. This CDR3 has 13 amino acids. The germline V gene has CDR1 SGDLS and CDR2 YYNGEE. V dropped 4 bases and J dropped 3; count of bases not matched to a gene: 2. CDR3 DNA sequence: TGTGCCAGCAGCATGACAGGGGACACTGAAGCTTTCTTT. It is translated as CASSMTGDTEAFF.

This clone has only a few counts. The rearrangement uses TRBV9 and TRBJ2-1; 9 bases agree with TRBD2. After removal of 0 bases from V and 10 bases from J, the junction contained 5 bases not matched to a gene. This CDR3 contains 14 residues. Germline values: CDR1 SGDLS, CDR2 YYNGEE. Here the CDR3 reads CASSVGTSDREQFF. CDR3 bases: TGTGCCAGCAGCGTAGGGACTAGCGATCGGGAGCAGTTCTTC.

V usage is TRBV27 and J usage is TRBJ2-3, with D hard to call. The V and J ends lost 5 bases and 0 bases respectively, with 9 bases between them. The CDR3 is made up of 14 amino acids. Germline lookup yields CDR1 MNHEY and CDR2 SMNVEV (reference sequence). The CDR3 loop is CASSDLSSTDTQYF. In DNA, the CDR3 is TGTGCCAGCAGTGACCTGTCTAGCACAGATACGCAGTATTTT.

In this sample, this clone turned up a few times. This chain links TRBV19 with TRBJ2-5; D remains unclear. The CDR3 runs 11 residues. Trimming took 6 bases from V and 5 from J, leaving 7 bases between them. From germline, CDR1 is LNHDA and CDR2 SQIVND (reference sequence). The CDR3 spells CASSRSETQYF. The DNA for the CDR3 is TGTGCCAGTAGCCGGTCGGAGACCCAGTACTTC.

The chain couples TRBV7-6 to TRBJ2-7, with no clear D. CDR1 SGHVS and CDR2 FNYEAQ come from the germline V gene. Trimming removed 4 bases from V and 1 base from J, with 11 bases in between. This CDR3 is built from 14 residues. The CDR3 loop is CASSSPGRSYEQYF. The CDR3 region has the DNA TGTGCCAGCAGCTCCCCGGGCCGGTCCTACGAGCAGTACTTC. The full variable domain, rest sourced from reference TRBV7-6 and TRBJ2-7, is GAGVSQSPRYKVTKRGQDVALRCDPISGHVSLYWYRQALGQGPEFLTYFNYEAQQDKSGLPNDRFSAERPEGSISTLTIQRTEQRDSAMYRCASSSPGRSYEQYFGPGTRLTVT.

This chain connects TRBV7-9 to TRBJ2-7; possibly TRBD1 for D (6 bases). V dropped 2 bases and J dropped 6 bases, with 11 bases sitting between them. CDR1 is SEHNR, CDR2 FQNEAQ, per germline (reference sequence). The CDR3 totals 13 residues. CDR3: CASSLSRGGEQYF. The CDR3 region has the DNA TGTGCCAGCAGCTTATCCAGGGGTGGCGAGCAGTACTTC. The whole variable domain, remainder taken from reference TRBV7-9 and TRBJ2-7, is DTGVSQNPRHKITKRGQNVTFRCDPISEHNRLYWYRQTLGQGPEFLTYFQNEAQLEKSRLLSDRFSAERPKGSFSTLEIQRTEQGDSAMYLCASSLSRGGEQYFGPGTRLTVT.

This clone has just a few counts. The rearrangement joins TRBV7-9 to TRBJ2-7; 7 bases are shared with TRBD1. The V segment lost 2 bases and the J segment 5 bases; nucleotides outside the gene matches: 6. The germline V gene encodes CDR1 SEHNR and CDR2 FQNEAQ (reference sequence). This CDR3 has 14 residues. CDR3 protein: CASSLLDRRNEQYF. The DNA for the CDR3 is TGTGCCAGCAGCTTACTGGACAGGAGAAACGAGCAGTACTTC.

The table lists this clone with many counts. This sample also contains other DNA sequences that code for the same CDR3. The chain couples TRBV18 to TRBJ2-1, with TRBD1 identical over 9 bases. From germline, CDR1 is KGHSH and CDR2 LQKENI. Unmatched junction bases numbered 1, after V lost 0 bases and J lost 4 bases. This CDR3 spans 15 amino acids. The DNA of the CDR3 is TGTGCCAGCTCACCACCGGACAGGGGATACAATGAGCAGTTCTTC. Encoded protein: CASSPPDRGYNEQFF.

In this sample, this clone turned up many times. The chain recombines TRBV10-2 with TRBJ2-5, with D possibly being TRBD2 (5 bases). The V gene lost 3 bases and the J gene lost 5 bases, with 13 bases spanning the gap. The length of the CDR3 is 14 residues. Germline-derived CDR1 and CDR2 are WSHSY and SAAADI. CDR3 in amino acids: CASSDSLVAETQYF. In DNA, the CDR3 is TGCGCCAGCAGTGACTCCTTAGTAGCGGAGACCCAGTACTTC.

This chain connects TRBV29-1 to TRBJ1-1; no definite D call. Trimming pared 6 bases from V and 0 bases from J, leaving 11 bases between. Germline assignment: CDR1 SQVTM and CDR2 ANQGSEA. This CDR3 has 13 residues. In DNA form, the CDR3 reads TGCAGCGTGATGAAGGAGATGAACACTGAAGCTTTCTTT. Protein sequence: CSVMKEMNTEAFF.